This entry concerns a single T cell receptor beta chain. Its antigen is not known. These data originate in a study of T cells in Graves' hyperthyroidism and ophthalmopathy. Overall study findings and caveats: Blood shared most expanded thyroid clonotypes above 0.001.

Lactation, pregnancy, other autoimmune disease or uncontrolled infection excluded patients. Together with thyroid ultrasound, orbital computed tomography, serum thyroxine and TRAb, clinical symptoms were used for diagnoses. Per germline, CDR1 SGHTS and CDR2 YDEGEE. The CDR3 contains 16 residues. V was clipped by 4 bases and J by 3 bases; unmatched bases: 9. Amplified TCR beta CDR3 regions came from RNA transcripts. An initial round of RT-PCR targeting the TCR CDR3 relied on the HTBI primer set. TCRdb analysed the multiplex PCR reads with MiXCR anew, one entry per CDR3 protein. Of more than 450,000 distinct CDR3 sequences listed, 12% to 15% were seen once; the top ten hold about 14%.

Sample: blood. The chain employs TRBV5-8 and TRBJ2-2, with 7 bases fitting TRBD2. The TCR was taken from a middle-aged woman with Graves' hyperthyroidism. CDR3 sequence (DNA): TGTGCCAGCAGCCAGCGAGCGGGAATCTACACCGGGGAGCTGTTTTTT. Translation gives CASSQRAGIYTGELFF.